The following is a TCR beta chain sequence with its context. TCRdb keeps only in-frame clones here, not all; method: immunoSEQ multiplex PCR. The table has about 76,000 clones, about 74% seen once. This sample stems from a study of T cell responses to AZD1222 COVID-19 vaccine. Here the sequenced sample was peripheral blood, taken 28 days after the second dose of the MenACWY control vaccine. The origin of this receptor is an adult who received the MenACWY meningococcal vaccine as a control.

The CDR3 coding sequence is TGCAGCGTTGAAGATTGGTCGGACAGGGGGACTTTTGAAGCTTTCTTT. The encoded protein is CSVEDWSDRGTFEAFF. The V call is TRBV29-1, the J call TRBJ1-1, with 10 bases matching TRBD1. This CDR3 spans 16 amino acids. Trimming took 0 bases from V and 7 from J; bases not matched to a gene: 11. Germline values: CDR1 SQVTM, CDR2 ANQGSEA. Together with reference TRBV29-1 and TRBJ1-1, the CDR3 gives the full variable domain: SAVISQKPSRDICQRGTSLTIQCQVDSQVTMMFWYRQQPGQSLTLIATANQGSEATYESGFVIDKFPISRPNLTFSTLTVSNMSPEDSSIYLCSVEDWSDRGTFEAFFGQGTRLTVV.